Shown below are 18 T cell receptor beta chains from a single sample sequenced in a study of early T cells in non-severe SARS-CoV-2 infection. One entry per CDR3 protein, called by TCRdb with MiXCR from the 5' RACE reads. The sample lists tens of thousands of distinct CDR3 sequences, 8.7% occurring once. The input for sequencing was whole blood, taken at baseline. Receptors were obtained from an adult who was a healthcare worker with PCR-confirmed SARS-CoV-2 infection or an uninfected control (not recorded which).

This clonotype was observed a handful of times. This rearrangement joins TRBV30 to TRBJ1-6, with D perhaps matching TRBD1 (6 bases). Germline loops: CDR1 GTSNPN, CDR2 SVGIG (reference sequence). Trimming removed 5 bases from V and 3 bases from J, with 11 bases in between. The CDR3 contains 14 residues. CDR3 DNA sequence: TGTGCCTGGCAGACAGGAAGCTATAATTCACCCCTCCACTTT. Amino acids: CAWQTGSYNSPLHF.

The rearrangement joins TRBV18 to TRBJ2-3, with 7 bases that match TRBD1. Germline CDR1 reads KGHSH; CDR2 reads LQKENI. Trimming cost V 5 bases and J 2 bases; bases outside gene matches: 4. The CDR3 is 14 amino acids. In nucleotides, the CDR3 is TGTGCCAGCTCATCGGACAGGACCACAGATACGCAGTATTTT. It yields the protein CASSSDRTTDTQYF.

This clonotype showed up many times. The CDR3 is CASRGPDGEAFF. In nucleotides, the CDR3 is TGTGCCAGCAGAGGCCCGGACGGCGAAGCTTTCTTT. The chain links TRBV28 to TRBJ1-1; D gene ambiguous. Germline V lookup: CDR1 MDHEN, CDR2 SYDVKM. V gave up 6 bases and J gave up 8 bases, with 13 bases separating them. This CDR3 contains 12 residues.

The rearrangement links TRBV29-1 to TRBJ2-7; 8 bases map to TRBD1. Losses at the gene ends were 3 bases for V and 4 bases for J; bases not matched to a gene: 2. The CDR3 is 12 residues long. Germline-derived CDR1 and CDR2 are SQVTM and ANQGSEA. The CDR3 DNA follows: TGCAGCGTTGACAGGGGGCCATACGAGCAGTACTTC. Translation gives CSVDRGPYEQYF.

This clonotype was counted ten times or more. The chain uses TRBV12-3 or TRBV12-4 and TRBJ2-1, with unresolved D. CDR3 length equals 12 residues. V gave up 7 bases and J gave up 6 bases, with 10 bases separating them. Here the CDR3 reads CASNGEGNEQFF. CDR3 coding DNA: TGTGCCAGCAACGGCGAAGGCAATGAGCAGTTCTTC.

CDR3: CASSLGLSYTGELFF. Written as DNA, the CDR3 is TGCGCCAGCAGCTTGGGACTATCTTACACCGGGGAGCTGTTTTTT. The V gene is TRBV5-1, the J gene TRBJ2-2; D is perhaps TRBD2 (5 bases). V lost 0 bases and J 3 bases, leaving 9 bases between the germline ends. The CDR3 totals 15 residues. Germline V CDR1 and CDR2: SGHRS, YFSETQ.

This clonotype showed up just a few times. This sequence joins TRBV5-4 and TRBJ2-7; 7 bases fit TRBD2. The CDR3 is 15 residues long. V lost 0 bases and J lost 6; bases outside the gene matches: 9. Looked up from germline, CDR1 is SGHNT and CDR2 is YYREEE (reference sequence). This CDR3 is CASSLGLAGASEQYF. In DNA, the CDR3 is TGTGCCAGCAGCTTGGGTCTCGCGGGAGCCTCCGAGCAGTACTTC.

This clonotype was observed a few times. The chain links TRBV4-1 to TRBJ2-7; TRBD1 agrees at 9 bases. This CDR3 region has 17 residues. V was clipped by 0 bases and J by 2 bases; unmatched bases: 8. Per germline, CDR1 MGHRA and CDR2 YSYEKL. CDR3 amino acids: CASSQEFKGQGTYEQYF. CDR3 coding DNA: TGCGCCAGCAGCCAAGAATTCAAGGGACAGGGTACCTACGAGCAGTACTTC.

This clonotype was recorded a few times. The chain is built from TRBV4-1 and TRBJ2-1; 8 bases align to TRBD2. V lost 2 bases and J lost 4; bases outside the gene matches: 10. The CDR3 is made up of 17 amino acids. Germline V CDR1 and CDR2: MGHRA, YSYEKL. The CDR3: CASSQPSGSTQYNEQFF. The CDR3 region has the DNA TGCGCCAGCAGCCAACCCAGCGGGAGTACACAGTACAATGAGCAGTTCTTC.

This chain links TRBV18 with TRBJ1-1; possible D gene TRBD1, 6 bases. Trimming stripped 4 bases from V and 0 bases from J, with 15 bases between. The germline CDR1 and CDR2 sequences are KGHSH and LQKENI. The CDR3 has 16 residues. The CDR3 protein is CASSLGQKIMNTEAFF. The CDR3 coding sequence is TGTGCCAGCTCACTAGGACAGAAGATCATGAACACTGAAGCTTTCTTT.

This clonotype came up a few times. V is TRBV2 and J is TRBJ1-1; 7 nucleotides align to TRBD1. This CDR3 region has 14 residues. The ends lost 6 bases at V and 8 bases at J; junction bases unmatched: 12. Germline lookup yields CDR1 SNHLY and CDR2 FYNNEI. In DNA form, the CDR3 reads TGTGCCAGCAGCAGGCAAGGACAGGCGAACGAAGCTTTCTTT. It yields the protein CASSRQGQANEAFF.

This sequence joins TRBV5-1 and TRBJ1-4, with 9 bases aligning to TRBD1. Germline V gene sequence: CDR1 SGHRS, CDR2 YFSETQ. This CDR3 contains 15 residues. The ends lost 4 bases at V and 2 bases at J; junction bases unmatched: 3. The CDR3 nucleotides read TGCGCCAGCAGCATTACAGGGGGCACTAATGAAAAACTGTTTTTT. Translation: CASSITGGTNEKLFF.

There are a few counts of this clonotype. The rearrangement links TRBV7-2 to TRBJ2-1, with TRBD2 matching over 9 bases. Germline V gene data show CDR1 as SGHTA and CDR2 as FQGNSA. The V gene end was trimmed by 4 bases and the J gene end by 8 bases; junction bases not matched to a gene: 9. The length of the CDR3 is 15 residues. CDR3 in DNA: TGTGCCAGCAGCTGGTTAGCGGGAGCAGGGTATGAGCAGTTCTTC. This translates into CASSWLAGAGYEQFF.

This chain joins TRBV5-1 and TRBJ2-3, with D possibly being TRBD1 or TRBD2 (5 bases each). V was trimmed by 4 bases and J by 2 bases, leaving 23 bases between them. Germline CDR1 reads SGHRS; CDR2 reads YFSETQ. CDR3 size: 18 residues. CDR3 loop: CASSIPMPGPSSTDTQYF. The CDR3 coding sequence is TGCGCCAGCAGCATACCTATGCCGGGACCGTCGTCCACAGATACGCAGTATTTT.

In this sample, this clonotype turned up a few times. The chain recombines TRBV27 with TRBJ2-1; no reliable D call. The CDR3 has 14 residues. Trimming stripped 6 bases from V and 6 bases from J, with 15 bases between. The V gene's germline CDR1 is MNHEY and CDR2 SMNVEV (reference sequence). The CDR3 DNA reads as TGTGCCAGCAGCCTTACTCGTGCCCTCAATGAGCAGTTCTTC. Translating it yields CASSLTRALNEQFF.

This clonotype was found many times. V and J are TRBV11-2 and TRBJ2-7; D may be TRBD2 (5 bases). The V and J ends lost 5 bases and 5 bases respectively, with 19 bases between them. The CDR3 consists of 15 residues. Germline V gene data show CDR1 as SGHAT and CDR2 as FQNNGV. Here the CDR3 reads CASSEHTSFPHEQYF. The CDR3 bases are TGTGCCAGCAGCGAACATACTAGTTTTCCCCACGAGCAGTACTTC. Variable domain in full (rest from reference TRBV11-2 and TRBJ2-7): EAGVAQSPRYKIIEKRQSVAFWCNPISGHATLYWYQQILGQGPKLLIQFQNNGVVDDSQLPKDRFSAERLKGVDSTLKIQPAKLEDSAVYLCASSEHTSFPHEQYFGPGTRLTVT.

This sequence joins TRBV6-5 and TRBJ2-5; D is ambiguous. Looked up from germline, CDR1 is MNHEY and CDR2 is SVGAGI. Trimming took 6 bases from V and 5 from J, leaving 13 bases between them. The CDR3 sequence is 13 residues long. The CDR3 coding sequence is TGTGCCAGCAGCCGGAGACGCCGGGAGACCCAGTACTTC. Amino acids: CASSRRRRETQYF.

The V and J genes are TRBV6-2 or TRBV6-3 and TRBJ2-2; tentatively, D is TRBD1 (6 bases). Germline V gene lookup returns CDR1 MNHEY and CDR2 SVGEGT. Trimming stripped 6 bases from V and 6 bases from J, with 14 bases between. The CDR3 extends over 14 amino acids. The CDR3 is CASSPSTGSGELFF. The CDR3 DNA sequence: TGTGCCAGCAGCCCTTCAACAGGGTCCGGGGAGCTGTTTTTT.